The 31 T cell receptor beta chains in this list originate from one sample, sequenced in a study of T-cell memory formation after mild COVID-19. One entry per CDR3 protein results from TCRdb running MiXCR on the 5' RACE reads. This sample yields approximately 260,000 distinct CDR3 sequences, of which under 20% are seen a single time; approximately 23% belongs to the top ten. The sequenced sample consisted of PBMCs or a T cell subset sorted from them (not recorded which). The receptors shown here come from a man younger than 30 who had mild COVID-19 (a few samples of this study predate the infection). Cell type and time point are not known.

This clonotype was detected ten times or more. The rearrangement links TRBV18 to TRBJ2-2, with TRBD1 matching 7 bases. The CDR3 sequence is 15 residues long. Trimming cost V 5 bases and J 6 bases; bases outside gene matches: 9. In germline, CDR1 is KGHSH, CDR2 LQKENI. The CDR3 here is CASSISTGFAGELFF. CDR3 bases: TGTGCCAGCTCAATCTCGACAGGGTTCGCCGGGGAGCTGTTTTTT.

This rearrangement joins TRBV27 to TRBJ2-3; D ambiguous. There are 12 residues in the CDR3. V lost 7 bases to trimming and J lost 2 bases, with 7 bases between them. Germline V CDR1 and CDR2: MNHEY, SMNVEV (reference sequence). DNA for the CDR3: TGTGCCAGCAAAGGTACCACAGATACGCAGTATTTT. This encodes CASKGTTDTQYF.

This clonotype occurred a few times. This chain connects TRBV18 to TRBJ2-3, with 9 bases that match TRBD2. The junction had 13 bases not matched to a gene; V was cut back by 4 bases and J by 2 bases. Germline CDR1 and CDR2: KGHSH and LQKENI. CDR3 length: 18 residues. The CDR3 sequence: CASSLYPLAGLYTDTQYF. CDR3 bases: TGTGCCAGCTCACTCTATCCACTAGCGGGTCTTTACACAGATACGCAGTATTTT.

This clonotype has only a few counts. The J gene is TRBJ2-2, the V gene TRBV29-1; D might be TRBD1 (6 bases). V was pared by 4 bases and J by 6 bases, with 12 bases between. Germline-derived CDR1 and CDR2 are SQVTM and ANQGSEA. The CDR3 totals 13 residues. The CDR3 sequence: CSVVWTESGELFF. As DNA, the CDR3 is TGCAGCGTTGTATGGACAGAATCCGGGGAGCTGTTTTTT.

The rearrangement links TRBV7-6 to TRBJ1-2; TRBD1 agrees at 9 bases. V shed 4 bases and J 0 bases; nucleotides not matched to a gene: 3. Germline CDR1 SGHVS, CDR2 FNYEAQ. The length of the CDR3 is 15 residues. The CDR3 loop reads CASSSGQGTNYGYTF. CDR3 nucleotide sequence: TGTGCCAGCAGCTCGGGACAGGGTACTAACTATGGCTACACCTTC.

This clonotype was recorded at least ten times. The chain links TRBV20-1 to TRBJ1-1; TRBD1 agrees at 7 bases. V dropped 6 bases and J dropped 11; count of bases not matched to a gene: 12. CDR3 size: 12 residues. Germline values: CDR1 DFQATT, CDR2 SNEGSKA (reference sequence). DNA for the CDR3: TGCAGTGCAAAGAACAGGGGCACGCGGGCTTTCTTT. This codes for CSAKNRGTRAFF.

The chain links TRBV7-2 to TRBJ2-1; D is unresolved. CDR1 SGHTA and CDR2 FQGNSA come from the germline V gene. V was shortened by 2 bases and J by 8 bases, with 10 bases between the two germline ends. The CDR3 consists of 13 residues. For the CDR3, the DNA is TGTGCCAGCAGCTTATCTGGGAATCATGAGCAGTTCTTC. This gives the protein CASSLSGNHEQFF.

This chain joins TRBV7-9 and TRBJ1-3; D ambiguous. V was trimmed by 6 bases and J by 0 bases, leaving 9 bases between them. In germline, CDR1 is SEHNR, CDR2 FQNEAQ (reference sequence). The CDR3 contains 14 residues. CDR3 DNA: TGTGCCAGCAGGGCGCGGAACTCTGGAAACACCATATATTTT. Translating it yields CASRARNSGNTIYF. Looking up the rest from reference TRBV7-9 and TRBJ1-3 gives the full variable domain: DTGVSQNPRHKITKRGQNVTFRCDPISEHNRLYWYRQTLGQGPEFLTYFQNEAQLEKSRLLSDRFSAERPKGSFSTLEIQRTEQGDSAMYLCASRARNSGNTIYFGEGSWLTVV.

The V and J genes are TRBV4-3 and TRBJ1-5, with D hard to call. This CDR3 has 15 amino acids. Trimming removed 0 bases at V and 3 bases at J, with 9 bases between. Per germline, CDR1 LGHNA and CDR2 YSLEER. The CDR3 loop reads CASSQEEGFNQPQHF. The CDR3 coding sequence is TGCGCCAGCAGCCAAGAGGAAGGCTTCAATCAGCCCCAGCATTTT.

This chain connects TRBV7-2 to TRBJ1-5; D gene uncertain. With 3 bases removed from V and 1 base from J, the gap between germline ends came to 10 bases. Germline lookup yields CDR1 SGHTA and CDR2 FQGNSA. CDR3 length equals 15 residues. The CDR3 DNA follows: TGTGCCAGCAGCTTCGCCGGGAGCAGCAATCAGCCCCAGCATTTT. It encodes CASSFAGSSNQPQHF.

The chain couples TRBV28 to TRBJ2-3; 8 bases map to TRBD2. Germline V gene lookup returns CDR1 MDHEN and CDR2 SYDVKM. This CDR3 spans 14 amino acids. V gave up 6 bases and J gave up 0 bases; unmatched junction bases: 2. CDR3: CASRPGGSTDTQYF. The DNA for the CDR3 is TGTGCCAGCAGGCCGGGGGGGAGCACAGATACGCAGTATTTT.

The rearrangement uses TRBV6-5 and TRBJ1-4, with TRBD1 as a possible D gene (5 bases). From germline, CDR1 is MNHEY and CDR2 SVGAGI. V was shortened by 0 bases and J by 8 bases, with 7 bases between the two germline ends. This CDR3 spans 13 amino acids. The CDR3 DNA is TGTGCCAGCAGTTACTCGCCAGGGGAAAAACTGTTTTTT. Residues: CASSYSPGEKLFF.

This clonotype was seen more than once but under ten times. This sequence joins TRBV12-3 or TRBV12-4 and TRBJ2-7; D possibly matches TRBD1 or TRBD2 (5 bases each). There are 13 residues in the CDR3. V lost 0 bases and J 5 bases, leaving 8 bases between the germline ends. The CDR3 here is CASSLAGVNEQYF. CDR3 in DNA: TGTGCCAGCAGTTTAGCGGGGGTCAACGAGCAGTACTTC.

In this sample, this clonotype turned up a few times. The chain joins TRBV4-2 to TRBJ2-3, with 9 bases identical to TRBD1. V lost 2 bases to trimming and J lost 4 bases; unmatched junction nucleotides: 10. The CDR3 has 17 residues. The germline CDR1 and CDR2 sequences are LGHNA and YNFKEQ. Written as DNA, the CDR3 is TGTGCCAGCAGCCAACCTTTCGCGGGACAGGGCCCAGATACGCAGTATTTT. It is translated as CASSQPFAGQGPDTQYF.

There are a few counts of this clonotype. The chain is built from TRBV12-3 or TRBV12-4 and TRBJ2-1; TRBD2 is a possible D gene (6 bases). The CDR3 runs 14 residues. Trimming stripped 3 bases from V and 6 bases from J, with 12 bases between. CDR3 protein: CASSLVGGINEQFF. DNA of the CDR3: TGTGCCAGCAGTTTGGTGGGGGGAATCAATGAGCAGTTCTTC.

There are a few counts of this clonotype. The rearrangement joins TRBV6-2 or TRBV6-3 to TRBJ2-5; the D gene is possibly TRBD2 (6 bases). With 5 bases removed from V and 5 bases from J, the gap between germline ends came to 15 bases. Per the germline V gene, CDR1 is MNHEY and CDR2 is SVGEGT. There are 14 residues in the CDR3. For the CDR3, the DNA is TGTGCCAGCAGTCCAGGGACTTCCTTCGAGACCCAGTACTTC. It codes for CASSPGTSFETQYF.

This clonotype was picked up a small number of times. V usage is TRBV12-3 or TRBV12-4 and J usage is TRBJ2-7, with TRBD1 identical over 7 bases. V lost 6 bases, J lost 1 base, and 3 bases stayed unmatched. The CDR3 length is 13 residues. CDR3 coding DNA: TGTGCCAGCAGGCTGACAGGGTCCTACGAGCAGTACGTC. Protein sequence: CASRLTGSYEQYV.

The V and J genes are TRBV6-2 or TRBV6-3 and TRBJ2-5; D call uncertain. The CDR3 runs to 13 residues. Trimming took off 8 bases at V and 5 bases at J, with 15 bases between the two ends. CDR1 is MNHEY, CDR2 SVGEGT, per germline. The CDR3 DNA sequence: TGTGCCAGCTCATTGGTCTCCTGGGAGACCCAGTACTTC. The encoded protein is CASSLVSWETQYF.

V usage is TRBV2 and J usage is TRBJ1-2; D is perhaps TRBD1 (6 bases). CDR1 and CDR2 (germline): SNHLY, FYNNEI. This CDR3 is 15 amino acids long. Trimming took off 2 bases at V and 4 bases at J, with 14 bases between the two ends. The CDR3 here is CASSENRAPLYGYTF. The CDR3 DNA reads TGTGCCAGCAGTGAAAACAGGGCTCCCCTCTATGGCTACACCTTC.

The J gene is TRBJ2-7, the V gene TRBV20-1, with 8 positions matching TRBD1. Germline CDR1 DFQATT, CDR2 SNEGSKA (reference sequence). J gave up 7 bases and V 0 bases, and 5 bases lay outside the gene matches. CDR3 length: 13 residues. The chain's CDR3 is CSARDSRGLEQYV. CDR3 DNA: TGCAGTGCTAGAGATAGCAGGGGGCTTGAGCAGTACGTC.

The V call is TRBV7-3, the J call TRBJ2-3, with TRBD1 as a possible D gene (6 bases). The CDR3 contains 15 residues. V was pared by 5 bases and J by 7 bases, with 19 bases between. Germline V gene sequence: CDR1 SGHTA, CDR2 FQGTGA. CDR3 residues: CASSASPSQGHTQYF. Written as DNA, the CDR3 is TGTGCCAGCAGCGCAAGTCCCTCGCAGGGGCATACGCAGTATTTT.

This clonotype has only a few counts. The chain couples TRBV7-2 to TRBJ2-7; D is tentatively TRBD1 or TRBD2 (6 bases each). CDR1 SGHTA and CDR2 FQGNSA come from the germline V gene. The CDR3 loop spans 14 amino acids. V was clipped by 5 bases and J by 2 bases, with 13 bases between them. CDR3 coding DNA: TGTGCCAGCAGCGCACGGGGGCCTCCCTACGAGCAGTACGTC. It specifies CASSARGPPYEQYV.

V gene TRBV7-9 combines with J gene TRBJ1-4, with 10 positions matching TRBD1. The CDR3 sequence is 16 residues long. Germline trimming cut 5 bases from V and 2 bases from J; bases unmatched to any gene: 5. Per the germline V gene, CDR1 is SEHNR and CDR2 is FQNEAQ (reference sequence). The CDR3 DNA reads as TGTGCCAGCAGCATACGACAGGGGGCTACTAATGAAAAACTGTTTTTT. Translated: CASSIRQGATNEKLFF.

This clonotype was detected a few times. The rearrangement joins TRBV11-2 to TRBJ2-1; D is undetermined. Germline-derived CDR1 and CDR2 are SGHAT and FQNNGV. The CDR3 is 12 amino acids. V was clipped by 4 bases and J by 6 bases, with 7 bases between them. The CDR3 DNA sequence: TGTGCCAGCAGCTGGACCCTCAATGAGCAGTTCTTC. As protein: CASSWTLNEQFF.

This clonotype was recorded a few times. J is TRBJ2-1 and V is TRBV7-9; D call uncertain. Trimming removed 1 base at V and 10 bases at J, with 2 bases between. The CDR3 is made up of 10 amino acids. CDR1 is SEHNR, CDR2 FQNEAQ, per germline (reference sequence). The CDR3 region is CASSLVEQFF. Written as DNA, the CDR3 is TGTGCCAGCAGCTTAGTAGAGCAGTTCTTC. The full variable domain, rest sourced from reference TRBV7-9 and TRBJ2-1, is DTGVSQNPRHKITKRGQNVTFRCDPISEHNRLYWYRQTLGQGPEFLTYFQNEAQLEKSRLLSDRFSAERPKGSFSTLEIQRTEQGDSAMYLCASSLVEQFFGPGTRLTVL.

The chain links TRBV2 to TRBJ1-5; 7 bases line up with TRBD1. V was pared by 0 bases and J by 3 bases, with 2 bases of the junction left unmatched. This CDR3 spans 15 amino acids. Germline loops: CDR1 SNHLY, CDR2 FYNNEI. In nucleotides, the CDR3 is TGTGCCAGCAGTGAAGCGGGGACAGTCAATCAGCCCCAGCATTTT. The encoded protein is CASSEAGTVNQPQHF.

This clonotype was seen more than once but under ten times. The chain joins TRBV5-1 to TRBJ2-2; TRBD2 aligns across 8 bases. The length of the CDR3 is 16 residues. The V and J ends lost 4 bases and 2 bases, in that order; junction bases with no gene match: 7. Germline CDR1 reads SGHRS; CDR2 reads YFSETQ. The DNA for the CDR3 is TGCGCCAGCAGCGAAGGGACTAGGGTTAACACCGGGGAGCTGTTTTTT. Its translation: CASSEGTRVNTGELFF.

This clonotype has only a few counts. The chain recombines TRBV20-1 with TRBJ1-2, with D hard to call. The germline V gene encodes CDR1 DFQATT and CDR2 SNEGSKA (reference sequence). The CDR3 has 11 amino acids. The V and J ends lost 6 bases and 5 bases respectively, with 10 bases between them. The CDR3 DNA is TGCAGTGCAAGCGTGGGATATGGCTACACCTTC. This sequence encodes CSASVGYGYTF.

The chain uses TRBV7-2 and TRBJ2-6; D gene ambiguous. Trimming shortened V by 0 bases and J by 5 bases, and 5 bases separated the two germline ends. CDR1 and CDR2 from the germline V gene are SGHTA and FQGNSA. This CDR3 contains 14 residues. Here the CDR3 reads CASSLASRANVLTF. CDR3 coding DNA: TGTGCCAGCAGCTTAGCTTCTAGGGCCAACGTCCTGACTTTC.

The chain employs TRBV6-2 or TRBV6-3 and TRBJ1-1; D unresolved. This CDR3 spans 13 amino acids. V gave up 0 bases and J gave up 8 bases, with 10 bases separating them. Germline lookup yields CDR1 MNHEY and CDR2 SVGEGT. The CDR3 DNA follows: TGTGCCAGCAGTTACTCCCGCGCCTTAGAAGCTTTCTTT. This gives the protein CASSYSRALEAFF.

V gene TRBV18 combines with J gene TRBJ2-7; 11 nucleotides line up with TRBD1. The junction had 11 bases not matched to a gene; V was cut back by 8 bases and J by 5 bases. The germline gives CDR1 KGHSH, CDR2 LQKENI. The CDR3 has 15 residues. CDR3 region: CASTIGQGARNEQYF. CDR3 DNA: TGTGCCAGCACGATAGGACAGGGGGCAAGGAACGAGCAGTACTTC.